A single sample is the source of the 21 T cell receptor beta chains below, sequenced in a study of blood T cell repertoires in COVID-19. This table comes from immunoSEQ multiplex PCR, and its TCRdb copy is limited to in-frame clones, with some not included. The sample lists roughly 150,000 clones, roughly 80% seen once, with 3% to 3.5% in the top ten. Sequenced material: PBMCs or T cells enriched from blood (not recorded which). All receptors derive from a woman aged 60-75 years who had recovered from COVID-19.

J is TRBJ1-1 and V is TRBV19, with D unresolved. The CDR3 has 11 residues. V was pared by 9 bases and J by 4 bases, with 9 bases between. Germline assignment: CDR1 LNHDA and CDR2 SQIVND (reference sequence). The CDR3: CASARGTEAFF. The CDR3 coding sequence is TGTGCCAGCGCTCGGGGCACTGAAGCTTTCTTT.

This sequence joins TRBV4-1 and TRBJ1-2, with 9 bases fitting TRBD1. The trim removed 1 base at V and 2 bases at J, leaving 2 bases unmatched. The CDR3 loop spans 15 amino acids. Germline CDR1 is MGHRA and CDR2 is YSYEKL. The CDR3 DNA reads as TGCGCCAGCAGCCAAGGGGACAGGGAGAACTATGGCTACACCTTC. It encodes CASSQGDRENYGYTF.

The rearrangement links TRBV30 to TRBJ2-1; TRBD2 matches 9 bases. The CDR3 contains 15 residues. Looked up from germline, CDR1 is GTSNPN and CDR2 is SVGIG (reference sequence). The J segment lost 6 bases and the V segment lost 2 bases, leaving 8 bases of the junction unmatched. As DNA, the CDR3 is TGTGCCTGGAGTATCCGGGGACTAGCTAGCAATGAGCAGTTCTTC. It translates to CAWSIRGLASNEQFF.

This rearrangement joins TRBV24-1 to TRBJ2-1; the match to TRBD1 covers 8 bases. J was trimmed by 7 bases and V by 5 bases; bases with no gene match: 6. Germline CDR1 and CDR2: KGHDR and SFDVKD. The CDR3 extends over 14 amino acids. The CDR3 loop reads CATSAGGIVNEQFF. The CDR3 DNA sequence: TGTGCCACCAGTGCAGGGGGCATAGTAAATGAGCAGTTCTTC.

The chain has TRBV5-4 and TRBJ1-2; possible D gene TRBD1, 6 bases. Germline V gene data show CDR1 as SGHNT and CDR2 as YYREEE (reference sequence). Trimming removed 0 bases from V and 4 bases from J, with 13 bases in between. This CDR3 is 15 amino acids long. CDR3 DNA: TGTGCCAGCAGCTTGGTCGGGGAAGGGGGCTATGGCTACACCTTC. Protein: CASSLVGEGGYGYTF.

CDR3 sequence (DNA): TGTGCCACCAGTGATTGGAGTAGCGGGGATTACAATGAGCAGTTCTTC. Protein product: CATSDWSSGDYNEQFF. This sequence joins TRBV24-1 and TRBJ2-1; 8 bases line up with TRBD2. This CDR3 spans 16 amino acids. J lost 4 bases, V lost 2 bases, and 6 bases had no gene match. CDR1 is KGHDR and CDR2 is SFDVKD in the germline V gene.

The rearrangement joins TRBV12-5 to TRBJ2-1; 12 positions match TRBD2. This CDR3 has 18 residues. Trimming at V came to 2 bases and at J to 2 bases, leaving 7 bases not matched to a gene. Germline V gene data show CDR1 as LGHNT and CDR2 as FRNRAP. DNA of the CDR3: TGTGCTAGTGGTTTGTCTAGCGGGGGGGCTGAAACCTACAATGAGCAGTTCTTC. Translated: CASGLSSGGAETYNEQFF.

The chain has TRBV6-1 and TRBJ1-2; D perhaps matches TRBD1 (5 bases). This CDR3 spans 15 amino acids. The V gene's germline CDR1 is MNHNS and CDR2 SASEGT. With 1 base removed from V and 4 bases from J, the gap between germline ends came to 13 bases. The CDR3 DNA reads TGTGCCAGCAGTGAAGTACCCAGGGTAGGCTATGGCTACACCTTC. It encodes CASSEVPRVGYGYTF.

The chain employs TRBV4-1 and TRBJ2-7; tentatively, D is TRBD1 (7 bases). V was trimmed by 7 bases and J by 6 bases, leaving 19 bases between them. The CDR3 has 14 residues. Looked up from germline, CDR1 is MGHRA and CDR2 is YSYEKL. CDR3 loop: CASTPRTGGLEQYF. CDR3 in DNA: TGCGCCAGCACTCCCCGGACAGGAGGGCTCGAGCAGTACTTC.

The sample holds a few counts of this clone. The identical CDR3 is also encoded by other nucleotide sequences in the sample. The CDR3 DNA reads as TGTGCCAGTAGTATTGGACAGGGCTACGAGCAGTACTTC. It encodes CASSIGQGYEQYF. The chain recombines TRBV19 with TRBJ2-7, with 8 bases aligning to TRBD1. Per germline, CDR1 LNHDA and CDR2 SQIVND (reference sequence). J lost 3 bases, V lost 3 bases, and 1 base had no gene match. The CDR3 runs 13 residues.

This chain links TRBV6-5 with TRBJ1-1; 8 bases match TRBD1. J lost 1 base, V lost 5 bases, and 6 bases had no gene match. This CDR3 has 15 amino acids. Germline values: CDR1 MNHEY, CDR2 SVGAGI. The CDR3 loop is CASSQGALPNTEAFF. The CDR3 DNA sequence: TGTGCCAGCAGTCAGGGGGCGCTTCCGAACACTGAAGCTTTCTTT.

The CDR3 DNA is TGTGCCTACAGGGCCAGGGGCACCGGGGAGCTGTTTTTT. Translated, it gives CAYRARGTGELFF. The J gene is TRBJ2-2, the V gene TRBV30, with D perhaps matching TRBD1 (6 bases). Germline CDR1 GTSNPN, CDR2 SVGIG (reference sequence). The CDR3 spans 13 residues. Trimming removed 7 bases at V and 4 bases at J, with 13 bases between. Full variable domain (missing parts from reference TRBV30 and TRBJ2-2): SQTIHQWPATLVQPVGSPLSLECTVEGTSNPNLYWYRQAAGRGLQLLFYSVGIGQISSEVPQNLSASRPQDRQFILSSKKLLLSDSGFYLCAYRARGTGELFFGEGSRLTVL.

The chain combines TRBV15 with TRBJ2-3; 9 bases map to TRBD1. This CDR3 region has 17 residues. The V and J ends lost 3 bases and 0 bases, in that order; junction bases with no gene match: 7. The germline CDR1 and CDR2 sequences are LNHNV and YYDKDF (reference sequence). CDR3 in amino acids: CATSRALTGGSTDTQYF. CDR3 nucleotide sequence: TGTGCCACCAGCAGGGCCCTGACAGGGGGAAGCACAGATACGCAGTATTTT. The full variable domain, its missing parts supplied by reference TRBV15 and TRBJ2-3, is DAMVIQNPRYQVTQFGKPVTLSCSQTLNHNVMYWYQQKSSQAPKLLFHYYDKDFNNEADTPDNFQSRRPNTSFCFLDIRSPGLGDTAMYLCATSRALTGGSTDTQYFGPGTRLTVL.

The V call is TRBV11-2, the J call TRBJ2-7; D possibly corresponds to TRBD2 (5 bases). Germline loops: CDR1 SGHAT, CDR2 FQNNGV. Trimming removed 1 base from V and 6 bases from J, with 16 bases in between. There are 15 residues in the CDR3. The CDR3 nucleotides are TGTGCCAGCAGCTTAGTGCCCCTGTCTGGACTCGAGCAGTACTTC. The encoded protein is CASSLVPLSGLEQYF. Full variable domain (remainder filled in from reference TRBV11-2 and TRBJ2-7): EAGVAQSPRYKIIEKRQSVAFWCNPISGHATLYWYQQILGQGPKLLIQFQNNGVVDDSQLPKDRFSAERLKGVDSTLKIQPAKLEDSAVYLCASSLVPLSGLEQYFGPGTRLTVT.

This clone was picked up one time. As DNA, the CDR3 is TGTGCCAGCAGGGAGGGACAGTACAATGAGCAGTTCTTC. Its protein is CASREGQYNEQFF. The chain is built from TRBV12-3 or TRBV12-4 and TRBJ2-1, with a weak D call TRBD1 (7 bases). This CDR3 has 13 amino acids. V was shortened by 6 bases and J by 4 bases, with 10 bases between the two germline ends.

The V gene is TRBV12-5, the J gene TRBJ1-5; D ambiguous. CDR3 length: 14 residues. V was pared by 2 bases and J by 6 bases, with 11 bases between. Germline V lookup: CDR1 LGHNT, CDR2 FRNRAP. This CDR3 is CASGLLGGGQPQHF. The DNA of the CDR3 is TGTGCTAGTGGTTTGTTGGGAGGTGGTCAGCCCCAGCATTTT.

This clone was observed a single time. The V call is TRBV4-1, the J call TRBJ2-7; D perhaps matches TRBD1 (5 bases). The V gene's germline CDR1 is MGHRA and CDR2 YSYEKL. With 0 bases removed from V and 0 bases from J, the gap between germline ends came to 12 bases. There are 16 residues in the CDR3. Written as DNA, the CDR3 is TGCGCCAGCAGCCAAGAGGGCAGGGCTCACTCCTACGAGCAGTACTTC. This sequence encodes CASSQEGRAHSYEQYF.

Comments on this clone: Other DNA sequences in the same sample also yield this CDR3. The V gene is TRBV24-1, the J gene TRBJ2-1, with D possibly being TRBD1 (5 bases). V was clipped by 3 bases and J by 0 bases, with 11 bases between them. The CDR3 has 16 amino acids. Germline CDR1 and CDR2: KGHDR and SFDVKD. CDR3 DNA sequence: TGTGCCACCAGTGATCCGACAGCTAGCTCCTACAATGAGCAGTTCTTC. Protein sequence: CATSDPTASSYNEQFF.

The rearrangement joins TRBV30 to TRBJ1-6, with 10 bases that match TRBD1. Germline CDR1 and CDR2: GTSNPN and SVGIG (reference sequence). V dropped 7 bases and J dropped 1; count of bases not matched to a gene: 4. This CDR3 comprises 15 residues. CDR3 in DNA: TGTGCCTCTCGACAGGGGGCATCCTATAATTCACCCCTCCACTTT. Its protein product is CASRQGASYNSPLHF.

This clone was seen just once. V and J are TRBV11-2 and TRBJ2-3, with TRBD1 matching 9 bases. This CDR3 has 19 residues. Per germline, CDR1 SGHAT and CDR2 FQNNGV. J was trimmed by 1 base and V by 5 bases; bases with no gene match: 16. CDR3 sequence (DNA): TGTGCCAGCAGCCGGGGGAGTACAGGGGGCGAACTAGGCACAGATACGCAGTATTTT. This sequence encodes CASSRGSTGGELGTDTQYF.

This CDR3 is CATGTGYSDTQYF. Written as DNA, the CDR3 is TGTGCTACCGGGACAGGGTATAGTGATACGCAGTATTTT. The J gene is TRBJ2-3, the V gene TRBV19; 9 positions match TRBD1. This CDR3 has 13 amino acids. Germline V gene lookup returns CDR1 LNHDA and CDR2 SQIVND (reference sequence).